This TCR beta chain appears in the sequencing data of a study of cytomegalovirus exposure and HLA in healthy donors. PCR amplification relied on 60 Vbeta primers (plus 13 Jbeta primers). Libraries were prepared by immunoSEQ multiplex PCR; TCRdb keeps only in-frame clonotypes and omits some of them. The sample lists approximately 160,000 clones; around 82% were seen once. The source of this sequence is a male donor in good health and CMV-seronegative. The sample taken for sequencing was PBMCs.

CDR3 nucleotide sequence: TGTGCCAGCAGTTATGACGGGGAGTCCTATGGCTACACCTTC. Translation gives CASSYDGESYGYTF. The chain recombines TRBV6-5 with TRBJ1-2, with unresolved D. V lost 3 bases, J lost 4 bases, and 12 bases lay in between. CDR3 length: 14 residues. Germline CDR1 and CDR2: MNHEY and SVGAGI.